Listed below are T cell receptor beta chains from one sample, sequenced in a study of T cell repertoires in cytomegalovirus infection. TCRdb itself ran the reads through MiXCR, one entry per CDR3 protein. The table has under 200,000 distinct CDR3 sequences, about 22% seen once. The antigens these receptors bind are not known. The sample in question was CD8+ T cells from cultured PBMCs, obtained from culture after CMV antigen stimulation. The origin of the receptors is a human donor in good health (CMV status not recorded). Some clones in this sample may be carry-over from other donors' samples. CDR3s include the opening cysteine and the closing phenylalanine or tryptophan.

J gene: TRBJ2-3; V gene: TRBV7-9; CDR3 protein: CASSPGQGATERDTQYF
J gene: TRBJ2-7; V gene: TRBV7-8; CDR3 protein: CASRDQGYEQYF
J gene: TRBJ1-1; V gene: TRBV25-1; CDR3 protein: CASSEEIPGNTEAFF
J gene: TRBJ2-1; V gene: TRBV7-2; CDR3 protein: CASSFLLWGAGNNEQFF
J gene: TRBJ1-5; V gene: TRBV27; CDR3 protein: CASSPRQGAGGPQHF
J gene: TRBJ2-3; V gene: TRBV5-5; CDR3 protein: CASSLASGGVRDTQYF
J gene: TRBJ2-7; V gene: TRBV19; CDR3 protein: CASKLGTGDYEQYF
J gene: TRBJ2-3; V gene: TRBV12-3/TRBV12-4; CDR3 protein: CASRPPGLVTDTQYF
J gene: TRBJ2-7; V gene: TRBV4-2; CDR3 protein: CASSQDYRNEASIYEQYF
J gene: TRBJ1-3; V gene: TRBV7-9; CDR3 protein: CASSSPRTDSGNTIYF
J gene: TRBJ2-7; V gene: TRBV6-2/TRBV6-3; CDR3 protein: CASSYPGQENYEQYF
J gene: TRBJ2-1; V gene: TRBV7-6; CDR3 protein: CASSLAPLVGGQFF
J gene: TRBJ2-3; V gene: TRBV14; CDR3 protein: CASSQNLNRLTDTQYF